Below are 17 T cell receptor beta chains sequenced from a single sample in a study of T cells after yellow fever vaccination (dated 2019 in TCRdb). The treatment or condition label on this specimen signifies: live attenuated yellow fever vaccine strain. Library preparation employed 5' RACE. The run used an Illumina HiSeq 2500. In TCRdb, the public reads were trimmed at Q25 with fastp and aligned with MiXCR, with productive beta chains retained. Each CDR3 protein gets just one entry, which takes the most common genes and DNA from the rows behind it. Present in this sample are 15,000 to 20,000 distinct CDR3 sequences, 4% of which were seen just once. The ten top clones hold 0.4% of the sample. Sequences were derived from PBMCs, either bulk or a sorted T-cell subset (CD4+, CD8+, memory, or dextramer-sorted; not recorded which), sampled 15 days after the yellow fever booster vaccination. The receptors derive from a man aged 30-40 years who received the YFV17D yellow fever vaccine.

This clonotype was seen ten or more times. The rearrangement links TRBV30 to TRBJ2-7; no clear D. In germline, CDR1 is GTSNPN, CDR2 SVGIG (reference sequence). V lost 4 bases and J lost 7, with 11 bases in between. The CDR3 is 11 residues long. CDR3: CAWMSVVEQYF. The CDR3 nucleotides read TGTGCCTGGATGAGTGTGGTAGAGCAGTACTTC. The full variable domain, rest sourced from reference TRBV30 and TRBJ2-7, is SQTIHQWPATLVQPVGSPLSLECTVEGTSNPNLYWYRQAAGRGLQLLFYSVGIGQISSEVPQNLSASRPQDRQFILSSKKLLLSDSGFYLCAWMSVVEQYFGPGTRLTVT.

This clonotype showed up many times. The chain links TRBV20-1 to TRBJ1-2; no firm D call. Trimming pared 4 bases from V and 0 bases from J, leaving 12 bases between. This CDR3 region has 14 residues. Germline-derived CDR1 and CDR2 are DFQATT and SNEGSKA (reference sequence). The CDR3 reads CSATNSPPNYGYTF. The CDR3, as DNA: TGCAGTGCTACAAACTCCCCACCTAACTATGGCTACACCTTC.

V and J are TRBV27 and TRBJ2-3; no firm D call. CDR3 size: 11 residues. Trimming cost V 4 bases and J 7 bases, with 6 bases left between them. Germline CDR1 is MNHEY and CDR2 is SMNVEV (reference sequence). Written as DNA, the CDR3 is TGTGCCAGCAGTTCTCTATATACGCAGTATTTT. It codes for CASSSLYTQYF.

In its sample, this clonotype was seen many times. The chain combines TRBV5-4 with TRBJ2-5; 13 bases are shared with TRBD2. CDR1 SGHNT and CDR2 YYREEE come from the germline V gene (reference sequence). The CDR3 consists of 16 residues. V lost 4 bases and J lost 2; bases outside the gene matches: 5. The CDR3 is CASSPGLAGVQETQYF. CDR3 sequence (DNA): TGTGCCAGCAGCCCCGGACTAGCGGGAGTACAAGAGACCCAGTACTTC.

The V gene is TRBV18, the J gene TRBJ2-7, with TRBD1 identical over 9 bases. Germline values: CDR1 KGHSH, CDR2 LQKENI. This CDR3 is built from 17 residues. Germline trimming cut 6 bases from V and 2 bases from J; bases unmatched to any gene: 14. This chain's CDR3 is CASSRSERTGVPYEQYV. CDR3 DNA: TGTGCCAGCTCCCGCTCGGAACGGACAGGGGTACCCTACGAGCAGTACGTC.

This clonotype was found many times. The V and J genes are TRBV27 and TRBJ2-1; TRBD2 matches 8 bases. This CDR3 region has 15 residues. The germline V gene encodes CDR1 MNHEY and CDR2 SMNVEV (reference sequence). J was trimmed by 2 bases and V by 2 bases; bases with no gene match: 2. CDR3 bases: TGTGCCAGCAGTTTAGTAGCGGGAACCTACAATGAGCAGTTCTTC. Residues: CASSLVAGTYNEQFF.

Ten or more counts support this clonotype. The chain combines TRBV12-3 or TRBV12-4 with TRBJ2-3, with D unresolved. CDR3 size: 15 residues. Trimming removed 2 bases from V and 0 bases from J, with 9 bases in between. CDR3 loop: CASSLIGSSTDTQYF. For the CDR3, the DNA is TGTGCCAGCAGTTTAATCGGCAGTAGCACAGATACGCAGTATTTT.

This clonotype was seen ten or more times. The V gene is TRBV9, the J gene TRBJ2-6, with D perhaps matching TRBD2 (5 bases). The CDR3 runs to 17 residues. Deletions cut 0 bases from V and 0 bases from J, with 10 bases between. Germline V lookup: CDR1 SGDLS, CDR2 YYNGEE. In DNA form, the CDR3 reads TGTGCCAGCAGCGTAGGATCAGACTACTCTGGGGCCAACGTCCTGACTTTC. It is translated as CASSVGSDYSGANVLTF.

The sample holds many counts of this clonotype. The rearrangement links TRBV2 to TRBJ2-7; perhaps TRBD2 as D (6 bases). The CDR3 totals 13 residues. Trimming cost V 6 bases and J 2 bases, with 11 bases left between them. CDR1 and CDR2 from the germline V gene are SNHLY and FYNNEI. CDR3 nucleotide sequence: TGTGCCAGCAGATTAGCGGATGCCTACGAGCAGTACTTC. Its protein is CASRLADAYEQYF. Supplemented by reference TRBV2 and TRBJ2-7, the full variable domain reads EPEVTQTPSHQVTQMGQEVILRCVPISNHLYFYWYRQILGQKVEFLVSFYNNEISEKSEIFDDQFSVERPDGSNFTLKIRSTKLEDSAMYFCASRLADAYEQYFGPGTRLTVT.

This clonotype occurred many times. This chain uses TRBV24-1 with TRBJ2-5, with a tentative D call TRBD2 (6 bases). Germline CDR1 reads KGHDR; CDR2 reads SFDVKD. The length of the CDR3 is 13 residues. V gave up 1 base and J gave up 9 bases, with 11 bases separating them. The CDR3 is CATSDFVGEAQYF. CDR3 in DNA: TGTGCCACCAGTGATTTTGTCGGGGAGGCCCAGTACTTC.

This clonotype was detected ten times or more. The chain employs TRBV29-1 and TRBJ1-2, with D hard to call. CDR3 size: 14 residues. Germline V CDR1 and CDR2: SQVTM, ANQGSEA. Between the trimmed V and J ends, which lost 8 bases and 1 base, there was a span of 17 bases. CDR3 nucleotides: TGCAGCACCCGGGAGGGAGCCCGTAACTATGGCTACACCTTC. Protein: CSTREGARNYGYTF.

This clonotype was counted at least ten times. The chain recombines TRBV11-2 with TRBJ1-3, with 7 bases lining up with TRBD1. Trimming cost V 3 bases and J 0 bases; bases outside gene matches: 2. Germline CDR1 reads SGHAT; CDR2 reads FQNNGV. The CDR3 consists of 15 residues. The CDR3 nucleotides are TGTGCCAGCAGCTTGACAGGGCTCTCTGGAAACACCATATATTTT. Translating gives CASSLTGLSGNTIYF.

This clonotype appeared many times. The rearrangement links TRBV7-9 to TRBJ2-7; tentatively, D is TRBD2 (5 bases). The V gene's germline CDR1 is SEHNR and CDR2 FQNEAQ (reference sequence). The CDR3 contains 13 residues. The ends were cut back, 5 bases at V and 3 bases at J, with 11 bases in the middle. This chain's CDR3 is CASSRDNLYEQYF. CDR3 sequence (DNA): TGTGCCAGCAGCCGGGATAACCTCTACGAGCAGTACTTC.

This clonotype was counted ten times or more. The rearrangement uses TRBV11-2 and TRBJ2-2, with no clear D. The CDR3 runs 13 residues. Germline assignment: CDR1 SGHAT and CDR2 FQNNGV. V lost 6 bases and J lost 5, with 10 bases in between. This CDR3 is CASSRVGTGELFF. The DNA for the CDR3 is TGTGCCAGCAGTCGCGTTGGGACCGGGGAGCTGTTTTTT.

This clonotype was observed at least ten times. The rearrangement uses TRBV20-1 and TRBJ2-3; the D gene could be TRBD1 or TRBD2 (6 bases each). This CDR3 region has 15 residues. Trimming shortened V by 4 bases and J by 1 base, and 15 bases separated the two germline ends. In germline, CDR1 is DFQATT, CDR2 SNEGSKA (reference sequence). Written as DNA, the CDR3 is TGCAGTGCTACACACGGGGGCGCTGGCACAGATACGCAGTATTTT. It codes for CSATHGGAGTDTQYF.

This clonotype was detected many times. This rearrangement joins TRBV20-1 to TRBJ1-2; D is uncertain. The germline V gene encodes CDR1 DFQATT and CDR2 SNEGSKA (reference sequence). CDR3 length: 11 residues. Trimming pared 5 bases from V and 3 bases from J, leaving 7 bases between. DNA of the CDR3: TGCAGTGCTGGGAGGGACTATGGCTACACCTTC. Translated, it gives CSAGRDYGYTF.

The table lists this clonotype with many counts. Here the CDR3 reads CASSQEREGNYEQYF. In nucleotides, the CDR3 is TGCGCCAGCAGCCAAGAACGGGAGGGAAACTACGAGCAGTACTTC. V gene TRBV4-3 combines with J gene TRBJ2-7, with 8 positions matching TRBD2. The CDR3 length is 15 residues. V shed 0 bases, J shed 3 bases, and the junction held 4 bases outside the gene matches. CDR1 and CDR2 from the germline V gene are LGHNA and YSLEER.